The count of the clone carrying this TCR beta chain is one. This sample was taken from a study of blood T cell repertoires in COVID-19. Turning to the study itself: Samples came from the United States, Italy and Spain, spanning acute and convalescent COVID-19. T cells, B-cell-depleted T cells, or PBMCs provided the cDNA or gDNA that served as material.

The germline CDR1 and CDR2 sequences are LGHDT and YNNKEL (reference sequence). The CDR3 length is 14 residues. V dropped 2 bases and J dropped 1 base, with 6 bases sitting between them. Assay: immunoSEQ multiplex PCR; the TCRdb copy retains only in-frame clones and omits some. The sample lists about 150,000 clones, 88% occurring once. This chain connects TRBV3-1 (or the pseudogene TRBV3-2) to TRBJ1-5; D is unresolved. Sample: peripheral blood. This TCR was recovered from a man between 60 and 75 years old with active or convalescent COVID-19. The CDR3 region has the DNA TGTGCCAGCAGCCAATTCTCCAGCAATCAGCCCCAGCATTTT. Encoded protein: CASSQFSSNQPQHF.